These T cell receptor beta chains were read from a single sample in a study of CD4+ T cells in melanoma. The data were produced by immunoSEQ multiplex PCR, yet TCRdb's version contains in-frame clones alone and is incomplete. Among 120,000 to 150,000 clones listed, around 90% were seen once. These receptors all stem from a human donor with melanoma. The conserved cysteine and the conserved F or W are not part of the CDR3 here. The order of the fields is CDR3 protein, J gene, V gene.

CDR3aa: ASSERLQETQY
j_gene: TRBJ2-5
v_gene: TRBV6-1

CDR3aa: ASSEVSAVPYGYT
j_gene: TRBJ1-2
v_gene: TRBV2

CDR3aa: ASSLTGNTGELF
j_gene: TRBJ2-2
v_gene: TRBV18

CDR3aa: AWRRHGVNTEAF
j_gene: TRBJ1-1
v_gene: TRBV30

CDR3aa: AWSRDRAYEQF
j_gene: TRBJ2-1
v_gene: TRBV30

CDR3aa: ASSLPFGASGGVSYNEQF
j_gene: TRBJ2-1
v_gene: TRBV7-8

CDR3aa: ASSARLAGNNEQF
j_gene: TRBJ2-1
v_gene: TRBV2

CDR3aa: ASSLKSSEAF
j_gene: TRBJ1-1
v_gene: TRBV5-1

CDR3aa: ASSLQGTYEQY
j_gene: TRBJ2-7
v_gene: TRBV7-7

CDR3aa: ASNHHRTGLNTEAF
j_gene: TRBJ1-1
v_gene: TRBV6-6

CDR3aa: ASSFGGSQNTEAF
j_gene: TRBJ1-1
v_gene: TRBV11-2

CDR3aa: ASSFPGPSALYNEQF
j_gene: TRBJ2-1
v_gene: TRBV7-7

CDR3aa: ASSADKGTWAF
j_gene: TRBJ1-1
v_gene: TRBV2

CDR3aa: ASSFIPGPYEQY
j_gene: TRBJ2-7
v_gene: TRBV11-1

CDR3aa: ASSASRTAYT
j_gene: TRBJ1-2
v_gene: TRBV5-5

CDR3aa: ASSLGLATGELF
j_gene: TRBJ2-2
v_gene: TRBV5-1

CDR3aa: ASSERDSLYSPLH
j_gene: TRBJ1-6
v_gene: TRBV2

CDR3aa: ASSRTGHTGELF
j_gene: TRBJ2-2
v_gene: TRBV6-5

CDR3aa: ASSPRQVLAKNIQY
j_gene: TRBJ2-4
v_gene: TRBV11-2

CDR3aa: ASRGGALGGELF
j_gene: TRBJ2-2
v_gene: TRBV7-3

CDR3aa: ASSLNLGQEKAF
j_gene: TRBJ1-1
v_gene: TRBV11-2

CDR3aa: ASSVAGTGAETQY
j_gene: TRBJ2-5
v_gene: TRBV2

CDR3aa: ASSSALPGSQETQY
j_gene: TRBJ2-5
v_gene: TRBV6-6

CDR3aa: ASSIEIAGELF
j_gene: TRBJ2-2
v_gene: TRBV2

CDR3aa: ASSLFGAEESEQY
j_gene: TRBJ2-7
v_gene: TRBV5-1

CDR3aa: AHNQAVKNTEAF
j_gene: TRBJ1-1
v_gene: TRBV28